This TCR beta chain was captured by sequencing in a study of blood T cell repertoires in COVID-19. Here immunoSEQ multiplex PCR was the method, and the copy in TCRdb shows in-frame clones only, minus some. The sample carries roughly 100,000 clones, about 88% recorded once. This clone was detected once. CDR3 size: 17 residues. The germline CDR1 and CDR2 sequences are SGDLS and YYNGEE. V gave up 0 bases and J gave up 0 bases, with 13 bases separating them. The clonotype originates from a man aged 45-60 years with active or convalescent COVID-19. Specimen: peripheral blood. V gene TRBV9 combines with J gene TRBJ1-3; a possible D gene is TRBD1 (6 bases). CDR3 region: CASSVDFPGDSGNTIYF. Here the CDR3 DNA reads TGTGCCAGCAGCGTAGATTTCCCAGGGGACTCTGGAAACACCATATATTTT.